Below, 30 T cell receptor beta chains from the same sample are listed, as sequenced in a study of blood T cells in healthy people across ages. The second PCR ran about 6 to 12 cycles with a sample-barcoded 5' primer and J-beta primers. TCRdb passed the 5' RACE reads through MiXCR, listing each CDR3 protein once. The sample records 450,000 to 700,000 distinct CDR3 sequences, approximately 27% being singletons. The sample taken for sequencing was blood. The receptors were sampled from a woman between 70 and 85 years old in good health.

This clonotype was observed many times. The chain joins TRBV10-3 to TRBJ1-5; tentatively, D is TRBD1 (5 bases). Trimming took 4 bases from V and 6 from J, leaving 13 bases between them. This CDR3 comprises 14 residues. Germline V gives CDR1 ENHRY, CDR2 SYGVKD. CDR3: CAISADPGGQPQHF. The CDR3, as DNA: TGTGCCATCAGTGCGGACCCGGGGGGTCAGCCCCAGCATTTT.

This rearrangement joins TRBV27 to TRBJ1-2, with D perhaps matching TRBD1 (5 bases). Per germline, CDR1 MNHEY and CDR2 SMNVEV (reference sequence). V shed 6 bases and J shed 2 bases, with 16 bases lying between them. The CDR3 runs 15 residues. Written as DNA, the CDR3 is TGTGCCAGCAGAGTGGGAGGGACCCCAAACTATGGCTACACCTTC. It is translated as CASRVGGTPNYGYTF.

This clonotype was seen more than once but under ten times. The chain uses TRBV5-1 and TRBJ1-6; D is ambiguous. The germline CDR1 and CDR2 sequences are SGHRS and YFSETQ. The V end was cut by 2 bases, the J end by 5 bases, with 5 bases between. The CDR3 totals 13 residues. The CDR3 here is CASSFDDNSPLHF. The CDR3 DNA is TGCGCCAGCAGCTTCGATGATAATTCACCCCTCCACTTT.

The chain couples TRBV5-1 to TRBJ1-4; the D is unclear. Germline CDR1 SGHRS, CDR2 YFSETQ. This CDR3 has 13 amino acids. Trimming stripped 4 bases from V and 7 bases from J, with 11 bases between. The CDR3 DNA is TGCGCCAGCAGCCTGGAGAGGGCTGAAAAACTGTTTTTT. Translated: CASSLERAEKLFF.

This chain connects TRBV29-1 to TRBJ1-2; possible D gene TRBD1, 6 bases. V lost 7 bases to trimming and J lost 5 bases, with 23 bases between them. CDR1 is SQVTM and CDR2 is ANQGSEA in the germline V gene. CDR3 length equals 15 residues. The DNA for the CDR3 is TGCAGCGCACTTGCTGGTGCCGGACAGAATTATGGCTACACCTTC. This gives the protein CSALAGAGQNYGYTF.

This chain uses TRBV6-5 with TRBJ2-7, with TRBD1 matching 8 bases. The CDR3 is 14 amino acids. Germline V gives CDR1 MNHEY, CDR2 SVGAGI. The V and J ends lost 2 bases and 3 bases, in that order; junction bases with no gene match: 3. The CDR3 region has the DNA TGTGCCAGCAGTTACGCAGGGGGCGGCTACGAGCAGTACTTC. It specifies CASSYAGGGYEQYF.

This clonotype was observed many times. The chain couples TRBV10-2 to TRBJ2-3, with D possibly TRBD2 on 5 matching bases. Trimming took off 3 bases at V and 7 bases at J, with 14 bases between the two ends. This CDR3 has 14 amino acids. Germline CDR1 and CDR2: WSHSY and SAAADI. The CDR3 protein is CASSDGSGTHTQYF. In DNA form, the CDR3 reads TGCGCCAGCAGTGATGGCAGCGGTACACATACGCAGTATTTT.

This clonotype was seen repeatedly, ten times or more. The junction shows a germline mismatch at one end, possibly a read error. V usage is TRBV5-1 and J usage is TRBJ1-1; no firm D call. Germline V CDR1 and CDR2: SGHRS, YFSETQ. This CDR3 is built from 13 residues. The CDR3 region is CASSLDGDTEAFF. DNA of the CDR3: TGTGCCAGCAGCTTAGATGGCGACACTGAAGCTTTCTTT.

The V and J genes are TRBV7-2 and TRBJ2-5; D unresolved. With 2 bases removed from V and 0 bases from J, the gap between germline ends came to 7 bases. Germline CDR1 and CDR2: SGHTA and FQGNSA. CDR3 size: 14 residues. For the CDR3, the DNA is TGTGCCAGCAGCTTAATGCGGAACCAAGAGACCCAGTACTTC. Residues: CASSLMRNQETQYF.

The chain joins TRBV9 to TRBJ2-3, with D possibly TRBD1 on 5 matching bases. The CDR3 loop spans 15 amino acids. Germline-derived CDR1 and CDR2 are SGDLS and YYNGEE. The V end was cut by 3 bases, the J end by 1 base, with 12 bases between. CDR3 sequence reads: CASSGLGVGTDTQYF. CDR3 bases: TGTGCCAGCAGCGGATTAGGGGTTGGCACAGATACGCAGTATTTT.

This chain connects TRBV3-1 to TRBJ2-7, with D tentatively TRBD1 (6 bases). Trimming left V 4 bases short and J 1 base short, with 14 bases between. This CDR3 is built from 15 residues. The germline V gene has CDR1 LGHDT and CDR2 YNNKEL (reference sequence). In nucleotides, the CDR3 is TGTGCCAGCAGCCGCGGTTGGGACACGTCCTACGAGCAGTACTTC. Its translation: CASSRGWDTSYEQYF.

CDR3 sequence reads: CASSVTGNALHNYGYTF. The CDR3 coding sequence is TGTGCCAGCAGCGTGACAGGGAACGCCCTTCATAACTATGGCTACACCTTC. This chain links TRBV9 with TRBJ1-2; 7 bases agree with TRBD1. This CDR3 comprises 17 residues. Germline CDR1 and CDR2: SGDLS and YYNGEE. V gave up 2 bases and J gave up 1 base; unmatched junction bases: 11.

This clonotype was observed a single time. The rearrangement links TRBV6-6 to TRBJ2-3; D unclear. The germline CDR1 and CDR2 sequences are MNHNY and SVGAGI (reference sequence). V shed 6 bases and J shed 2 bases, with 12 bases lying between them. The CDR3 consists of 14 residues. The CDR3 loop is CASSLLINTDTQYF. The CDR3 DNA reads TGTGCCAGCAGCTTACTCATAAACACAGATACGCAGTATTTT.

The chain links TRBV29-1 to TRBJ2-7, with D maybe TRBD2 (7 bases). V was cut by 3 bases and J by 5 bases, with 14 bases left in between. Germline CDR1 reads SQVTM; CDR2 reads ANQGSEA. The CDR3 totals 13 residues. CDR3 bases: TGCAGCGTTGACGGGGGGCGCAGGGACGAGCAGTACTTC. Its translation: CSVDGGRRDEQYF.

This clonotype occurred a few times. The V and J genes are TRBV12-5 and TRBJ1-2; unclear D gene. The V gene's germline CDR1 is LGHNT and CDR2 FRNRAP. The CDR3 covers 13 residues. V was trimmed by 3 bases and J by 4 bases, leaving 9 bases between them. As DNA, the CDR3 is TGTGCTAGTGGTTTTGACGGCGCCTATGGCTACACCTTC. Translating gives CASGFDGAYGYTF. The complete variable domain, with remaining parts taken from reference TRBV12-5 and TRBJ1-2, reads DARVTQTPRHKVTEMGQEVTMRCQPILGHNTVFWYRQTMMQGLELLAYFRNRAPLDDSGMPKDRFSAEMPDATLATLKIQPSEPRDSAVYFCASGFDGAYGYTFGSGTRLTVV.

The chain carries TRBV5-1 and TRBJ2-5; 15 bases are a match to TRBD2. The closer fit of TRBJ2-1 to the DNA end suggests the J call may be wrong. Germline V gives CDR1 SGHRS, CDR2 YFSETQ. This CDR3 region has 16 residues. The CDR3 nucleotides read TGCGCCAGCAGCTGGGGACTAGCGGGGGGAAACAATGAGCAGTTCTTC. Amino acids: CASSWGLAGGNNEQFF.

For the CDR3, the DNA is TGCGCCAGCAGCAGGGAAGGACCTCAGGGTAGGATCGGAGAGACCCAGTACTTC. It encodes CASSREGPQGRIGETQYF. The rearrangement uses TRBV4-3 and TRBJ2-5, with a possible D match to TRBD1 (5 bases). Per germline, CDR1 LGHNA and CDR2 YSLEER. V was clipped by 5 bases and J by 4 bases, with 26 bases between them. The CDR3 contains 18 residues.

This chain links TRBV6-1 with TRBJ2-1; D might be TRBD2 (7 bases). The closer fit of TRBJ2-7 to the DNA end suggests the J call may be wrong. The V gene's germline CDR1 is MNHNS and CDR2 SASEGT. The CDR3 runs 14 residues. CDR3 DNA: TGTGCCAGCCAAAAGGGGGGGCAGTCCTACGAGCAGTACTTC. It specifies CASQKGGQSYEQYF.

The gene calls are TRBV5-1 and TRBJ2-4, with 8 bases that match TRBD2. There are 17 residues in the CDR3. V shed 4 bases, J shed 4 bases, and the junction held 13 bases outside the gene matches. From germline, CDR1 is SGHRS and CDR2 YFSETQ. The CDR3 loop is CASSPGTSWIGKNIQYF. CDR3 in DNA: TGCGCCAGCAGCCCCGGGACTAGTTGGATAGGGAAAAACATTCAGTACTTC.

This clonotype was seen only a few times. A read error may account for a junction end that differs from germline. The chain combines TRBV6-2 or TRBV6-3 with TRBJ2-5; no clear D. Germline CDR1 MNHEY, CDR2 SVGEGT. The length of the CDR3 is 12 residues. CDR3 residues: CAGSYSQETQYF. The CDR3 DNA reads TGTGCCGGCAGTTACAGTCAAGAGACCCAGTACTTC.

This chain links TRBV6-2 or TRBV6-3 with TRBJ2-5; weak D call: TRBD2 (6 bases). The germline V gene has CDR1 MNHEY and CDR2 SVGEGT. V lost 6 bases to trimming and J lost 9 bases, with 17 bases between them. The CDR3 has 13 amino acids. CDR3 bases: TGTGCCAGCAGAAGAGACAGAAGGGAGGCCCAGTACTTC. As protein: CASRRDRREAQYF.

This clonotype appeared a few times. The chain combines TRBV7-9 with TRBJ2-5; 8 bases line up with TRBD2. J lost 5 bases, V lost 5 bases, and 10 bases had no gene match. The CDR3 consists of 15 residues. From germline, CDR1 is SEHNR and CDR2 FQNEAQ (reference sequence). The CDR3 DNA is TGTGCCAGCAGCCAACTAGCGGCCGGGGGGGAGACCCAGTACTTC. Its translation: CASSQLAAGGETQYF.

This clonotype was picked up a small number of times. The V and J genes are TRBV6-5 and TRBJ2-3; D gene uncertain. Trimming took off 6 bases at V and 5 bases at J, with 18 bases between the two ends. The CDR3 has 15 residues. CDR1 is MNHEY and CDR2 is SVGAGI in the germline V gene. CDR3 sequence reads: CASSQGPVVEDTQYF. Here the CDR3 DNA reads TGTGCCAGCAGCCAAGGACCCGTCGTTGAAGATACGCAGTATTTT.

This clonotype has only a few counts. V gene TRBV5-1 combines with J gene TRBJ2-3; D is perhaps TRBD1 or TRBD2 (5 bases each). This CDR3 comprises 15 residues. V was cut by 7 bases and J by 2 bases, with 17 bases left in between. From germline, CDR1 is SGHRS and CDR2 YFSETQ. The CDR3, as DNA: TGCGCCAGCGGAAGGGACGGTTCCCCCACAGATACGCAGTATTTT. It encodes CASGRDGSPTDTQYF.

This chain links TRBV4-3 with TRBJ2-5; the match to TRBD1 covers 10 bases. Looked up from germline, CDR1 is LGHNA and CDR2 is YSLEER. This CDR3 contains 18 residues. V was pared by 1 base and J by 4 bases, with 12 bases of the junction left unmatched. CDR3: CASSQVPRTGGAGETQYF. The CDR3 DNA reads TGCGCCAGCAGCCAAGTTCCCCGGACAGGGGGGGCGGGAGAGACCCAGTACTTC.

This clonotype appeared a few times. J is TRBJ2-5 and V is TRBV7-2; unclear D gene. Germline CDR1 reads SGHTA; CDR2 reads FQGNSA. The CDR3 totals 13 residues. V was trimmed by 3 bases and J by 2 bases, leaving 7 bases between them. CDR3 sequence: CASSFSKQETQYF. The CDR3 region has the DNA TGTGCCAGCAGCTTCAGTAAACAAGAGACCCAGTACTTC.

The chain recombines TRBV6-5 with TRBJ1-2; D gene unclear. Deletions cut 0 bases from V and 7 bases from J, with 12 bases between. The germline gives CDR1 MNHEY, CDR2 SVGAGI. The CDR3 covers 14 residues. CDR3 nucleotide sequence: TGTGCCAGCAGTTACTCGCGGCGCGGGAGTGGCTACACCTTC. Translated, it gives CASSYSRRGSGYTF.

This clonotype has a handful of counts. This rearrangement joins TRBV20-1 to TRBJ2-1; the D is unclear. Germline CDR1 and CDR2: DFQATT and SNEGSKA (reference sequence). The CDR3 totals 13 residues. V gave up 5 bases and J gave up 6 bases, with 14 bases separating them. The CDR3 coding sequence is TGCAGTGCTGTCGGACGTTTAGGCAATGAGCAGTTCTTC. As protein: CSAVGRLGNEQFF.

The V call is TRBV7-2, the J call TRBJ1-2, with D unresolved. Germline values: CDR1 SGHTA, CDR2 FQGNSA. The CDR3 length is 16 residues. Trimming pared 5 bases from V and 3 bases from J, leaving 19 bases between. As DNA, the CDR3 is TGTGCCAGCAGCACTAATCTTGTGGGCTATGACTATGGCTACACCTTC. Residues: CASSTNLVGYDYGYTF.

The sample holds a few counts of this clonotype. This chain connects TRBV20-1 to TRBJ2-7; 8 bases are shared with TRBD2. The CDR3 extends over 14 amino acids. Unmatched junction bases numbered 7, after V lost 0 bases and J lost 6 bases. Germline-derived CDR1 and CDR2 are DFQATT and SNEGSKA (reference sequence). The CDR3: CSAREPGLEGEQYF. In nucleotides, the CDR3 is TGCAGTGCTAGAGAGCCGGGACTAGAGGGCGAGCAGTACTTC.